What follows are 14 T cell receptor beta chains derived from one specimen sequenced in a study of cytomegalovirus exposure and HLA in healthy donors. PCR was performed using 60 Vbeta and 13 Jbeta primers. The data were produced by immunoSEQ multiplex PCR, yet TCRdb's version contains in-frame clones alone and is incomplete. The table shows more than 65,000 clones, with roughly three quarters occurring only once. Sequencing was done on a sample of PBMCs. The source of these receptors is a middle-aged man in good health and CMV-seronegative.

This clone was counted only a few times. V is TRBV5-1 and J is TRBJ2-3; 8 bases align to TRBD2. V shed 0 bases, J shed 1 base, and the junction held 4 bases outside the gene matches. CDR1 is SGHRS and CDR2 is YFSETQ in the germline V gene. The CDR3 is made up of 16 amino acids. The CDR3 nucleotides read TGCGCCAGCAGCTTGGCGGGGGGGGCCCGCACAGATACGCAGTATTTT. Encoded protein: CASSLAGGARTDTQYF.

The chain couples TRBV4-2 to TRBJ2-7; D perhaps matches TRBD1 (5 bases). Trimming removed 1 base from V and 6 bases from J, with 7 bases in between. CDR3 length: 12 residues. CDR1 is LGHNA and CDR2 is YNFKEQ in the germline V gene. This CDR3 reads CASSQVRGEQYF. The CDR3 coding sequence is TGTGCCAGCAGCCAAGTAAGGGGCGAGCAGTACTTC.

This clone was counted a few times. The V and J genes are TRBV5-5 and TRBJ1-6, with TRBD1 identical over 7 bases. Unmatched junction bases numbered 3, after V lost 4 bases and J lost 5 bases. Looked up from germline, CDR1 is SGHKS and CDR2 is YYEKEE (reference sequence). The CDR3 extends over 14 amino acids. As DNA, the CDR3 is TGTGCCAGCAGCCCGGGACAGCATAATTCACCCCTCCACTTT. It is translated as CASSPGQHNSPLHF.

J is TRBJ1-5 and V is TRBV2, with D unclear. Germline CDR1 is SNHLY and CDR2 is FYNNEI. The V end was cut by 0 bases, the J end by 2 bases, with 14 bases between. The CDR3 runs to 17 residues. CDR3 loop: CASSEASGSIRNQPQHF. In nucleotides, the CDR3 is TGTGCCAGCAGTGAAGCCTCAGGCAGTATACGCAATCAGCCCCAGCATTTT.

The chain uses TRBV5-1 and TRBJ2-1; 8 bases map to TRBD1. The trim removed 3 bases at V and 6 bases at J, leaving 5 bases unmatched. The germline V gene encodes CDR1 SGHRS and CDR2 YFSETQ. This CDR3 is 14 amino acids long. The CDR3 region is CASSSGQGTNEQFF. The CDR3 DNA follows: TGCGCCAGCAGCTCCGGACAGGGAACCAATGAGCAGTTCTTC.

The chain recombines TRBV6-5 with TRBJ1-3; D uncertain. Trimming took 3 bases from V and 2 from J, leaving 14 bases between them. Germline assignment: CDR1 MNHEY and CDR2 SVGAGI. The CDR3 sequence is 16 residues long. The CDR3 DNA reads TGTGCCAGCAGTTATGCCGGGAGGAGGACTGGAAACACCATATATTTT. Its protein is CASSYAGRRTGNTIYF.

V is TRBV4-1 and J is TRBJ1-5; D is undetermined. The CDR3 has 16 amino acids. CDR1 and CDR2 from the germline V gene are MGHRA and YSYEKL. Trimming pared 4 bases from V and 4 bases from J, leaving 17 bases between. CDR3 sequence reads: CASSLPAASQNQPQHF. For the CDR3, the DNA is TGCGCCAGCAGCCTCCCCGCGGCCTCCCAGAATCAGCCCCAGCATTTT.

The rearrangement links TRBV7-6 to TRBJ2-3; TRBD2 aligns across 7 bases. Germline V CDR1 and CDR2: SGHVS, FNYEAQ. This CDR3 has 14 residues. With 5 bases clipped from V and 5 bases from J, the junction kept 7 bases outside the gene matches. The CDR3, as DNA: TGTGCCAGCAGCCACACCTCGGGGGGAGATACGCAGTATTTT. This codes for CASSHTSGGDTQYF.

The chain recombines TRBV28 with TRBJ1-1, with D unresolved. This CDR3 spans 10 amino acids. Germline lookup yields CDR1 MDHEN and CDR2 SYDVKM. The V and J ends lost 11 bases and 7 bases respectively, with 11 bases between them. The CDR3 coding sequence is TGTGCCTCAAGGTCTAGTGAAGCTTTCTTT. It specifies CASRSSEAFF. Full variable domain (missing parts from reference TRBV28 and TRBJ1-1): DVKVTQSSRYLVKRTGEKVFLECVQDMDHENMFWYRQDPGLGLRLIYFSYDVKMKEKGDIPEGYSVSREKKERFSLILESASTNQTSMYLCASRSSEAFFGQGTRLTVV.

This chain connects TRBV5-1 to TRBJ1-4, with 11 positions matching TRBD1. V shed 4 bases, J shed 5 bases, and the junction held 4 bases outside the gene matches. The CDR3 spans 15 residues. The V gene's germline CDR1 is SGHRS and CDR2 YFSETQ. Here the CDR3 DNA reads TGCGCCAGCAGCCTAGGGACAGGGGGGAATGAAAAACTGTTTTTT. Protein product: CASSLGTGGNEKLFF.

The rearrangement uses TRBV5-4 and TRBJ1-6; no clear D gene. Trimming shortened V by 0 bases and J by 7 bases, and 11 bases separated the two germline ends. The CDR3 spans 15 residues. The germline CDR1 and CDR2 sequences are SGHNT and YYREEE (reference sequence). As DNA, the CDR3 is TGTGCCAGCAGCTTGGGGCCCAGCGGAAATTCACCCCTCCACTTT. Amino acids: CASSLGPSGNSPLHF.

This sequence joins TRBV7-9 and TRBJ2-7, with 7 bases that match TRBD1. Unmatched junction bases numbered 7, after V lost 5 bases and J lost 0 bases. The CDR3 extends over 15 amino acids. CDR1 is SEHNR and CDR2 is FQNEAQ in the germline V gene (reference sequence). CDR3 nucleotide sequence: TGTGCCAGCAGCCCAAGGGACAGCCGCTCCTACGAGCAGTACTTC. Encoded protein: CASSPRDSRSYEQYF.

CDR3 sequence reads: CASSGLWGQSSGNTIYF. In DNA form, the CDR3 reads TGTGCCAGCAGTGGCCTATGGGGCCAAAGCTCTGGAAACACCATATATTTT. The chain carries TRBV25-1 and TRBJ1-3; TRBD1 is a possible D gene (5 bases). Trimming removed 4 bases at V and 0 bases at J, with 16 bases between. Germline assignment: CDR1 MGHDK and CDR2 SYGVNS. The CDR3 covers 17 residues.

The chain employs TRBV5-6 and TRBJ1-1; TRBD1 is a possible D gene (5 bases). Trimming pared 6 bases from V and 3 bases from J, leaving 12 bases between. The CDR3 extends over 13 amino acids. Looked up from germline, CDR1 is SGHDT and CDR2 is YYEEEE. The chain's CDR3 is CASKTGEDTEAFF. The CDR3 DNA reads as TGTGCCAGCAAAACGGGGGAGGACACTGAAGCTTTCTTT.